These T cell receptor beta chains were read from a single sample in a study of cytomegalovirus exposure and HLA in healthy donors. Libraries were prepared by immunoSEQ multiplex PCR; TCRdb keeps only in-frame clonotypes and omits some of them. The sample has over 200,000 clones, around nine tenths seen once. Sample: PBMCs. The receptors were sampled from a woman in her late teens or twenties in good health and CMV-seronegative. The CDR3 runs from the conserved cysteine through the conserved F or W. The D gene is left open where the match is weak. Expanded clones are given a class, and other clones once, few, many or no size at all.

J,V,D,size,CDR3,DNA
TRBJ1-2,TRBV20-1,NA,few,CSAQENGYTF,TGCAGTGCGCAGGAAAATGGCTACACCTTC
TRBJ2-1,TRBV30,NA,NA,CAGVVVVRNEQFF,TGTGCGGGAGTGGTGGTTGTTAGGAATGAGCAGTTCTTC
TRBJ1-4,TRBV2,TRBD1,NA,CASSEAGTGSEKLFF,TGTGCCAGCAGTGAAGCGGGGACAGGCAGTGAAAAACTGTTTTTT
TRBJ2-7,TRBV4-2,NA,NA,CASSQESRSYEQYF,TGTGCCAGCAGCCAAGAGTCCAGAAGCTACGAGCAGTACTTC
TRBJ2-7,TRBV4-1,NA,once,CASSWKEESSYEQYF,TGCGCCAGCAGTTGGAAGGAGGAAAGCTCCTACGAGCAGTACTTC
TRBJ2-3,TRBV9,NA,NA,CASSPPSLGRKYF,TGTGCCAGCAGCCCCCCTTCTTTGGGGAGAAAGTATTTT
TRBJ2-7,TRBV27,TRBD1,NA,CASSVTGGNFYEQYF,TGTGCCAGCAGCGTGACAGGGGGGAACTTCTACGAGCAGTACTTC
TRBJ2-2,TRBV19,TRBD1,few,CASSRGQANTGELFF,TGTGCCAGTAGTAGGGGACAGGCGAACACCGGGGAGCTGTTTTTT
TRBJ2-5,TRBV4-1,NA,NA,CASSPGHIVAETQYF,TGCGCCAGCAGCCCAGGACACATTGTGGCGGAGACCCAGTACTTC
TRBJ2-7,TRBV5-6,TRBD1,few,CASSFGTGDYEQYF,TGTGCCAGCAGCTTCGGGACAGGGGACTACGAGCAGTACTTC
TRBJ1-2,TRBV7-8,NA,once,CASSLAVALRTAQNYGYTF,TGTGCCAGCAGCTTAGCCGTCGCTCTCCGCACAGCCCAGAACTATGGCTACACCTTC
TRBJ2-1,TRBV19,TRBD2,NA,CASSIEGTSGLNEQFF,TGTGCCAGTAGTATTGAGGGGACTAGCGGTCTCAATGAGCAGTTCTTC
TRBJ2-1,TRBV9,NA,NA,CASSPRQALSNEQFF,TGTGCCAGCAGCCCACGACAGGCCCTTTCCAATGAGCAGTTCTTC
TRBJ1-2,TRBV27,NA,NA,CASSLSGLSGGYTF,TGTGCCAGCAGTTTAAGTGGGCTTTCAGGTGGCTACACCTTC
TRBJ1-2,TRBV9,TRBD1,few,CASSVVDRGHGYTF,TGTGCCAGCAGCGTAGTGGACAGGGGGCATGGCTACACCTTC
TRBJ1-2,TRBV28,TRBD1,NA,CASSPQGARYGYTF,TGTGCCAGCAGTCCACAGGGGGCTCGCTATGGCTACACCTTC
TRBJ2-7,TRBV7-8,TRBD1,NA,CASSMTPRGPYEQYF,TGTGCCAGCAGCATGACTCCCAGGGGGCCCTACGAGCAGTACTTC
TRBJ2-1,TRBV2,NA,NA,CASKASARVNNEQFF,TGTGCCAGCAAGGCTAGCGCAAGAGTCAACAATGAGCAGTTCTTC
TRBJ1-2,TRBV28,TRBD1,NA,CASSDYPGTGGSYYGYTF,TGTGCCAGCAGTGACTACCCCGGGACAGGGGGCTCCTACTATGGCTACACCTTC
TRBJ2-3,TRBV6-1,NA,NA,CASRTLAAGTDTQYF,TGTGCCAGCAGGACTTTAGCGGCTGGCACAGATACGCAGTATTTT
TRBJ1-5,TRBV2,NA,NA,CASSVIGGKEPQHF,TGTGCCAGCAGTGTCATCGGGGGGAAGGAGCCCCAGCATTTT
TRBJ2-7,TRBV9,NA,NA,CASSTLLVDEQYF,TGTGCCAGCAGCACTCTTCTAGTCGACGAGCAGTACTTC
TRBJ2-7,TRBV27,TRBD2,NA,CASIGLADYEQYF,TGTGCCTCCATCGGGCTAGCGGACTACGAGCAGTACTTC
TRBJ2-3,TRBV9,TRBD2,NA,CASSSSTSGIHTDTQYF,TGTGCCAGCAGCTCCTCGACTAGCGGGATTCATACAGATACGCAGTATTTT
TRBJ2-1,TRBV28,TRBD2,NA,CASSSRGGRFMSYNEQFF,TGTGCCAGCAGTTCCCGGGGCGGGAGATTTATGTCCTACAATGAGCAGTTCTTC
TRBJ1-2,TRBV7-2,NA,NA,CASSLEEGGYGYTF,TGTGCCAGCAGCTTAGAGGAAGGGGGCTATGGCTACACCTTC
TRBJ2-1,TRBV4-3,TRBD2,NA,CASSPGTSGVNNEQFF,TGCGCCAGCAGCCCGGGGACTAGCGGGGTTAACAATGAGCAGTTCTTC
TRBJ2-3,TRBV2,TRBD2,NA,CASSRISGRSKDTQYF,TGTGCCAGCAGCCGCATTAGCGGGAGGTCCAAAGATACGCAGTATTTT
TRBJ2-2,TRBV6-5,NA,NA,CASSYYGANTGELFF,TGTGCCAGCAGTTATTACGGGGCGAACACCGGGGAGCTGTTTTTT
TRBJ2-3,TRBV28,TRBD2,NA,CASSPPGLAGTDTQYF,TGTGCCAGCAGTCCTCCGGGACTAGCGGGTACAGATACGCAGTATTTT
TRBJ2-1,TRBV5-1,TRBD1,NA,CASSPGTDYNEQFF,TGCGCCAGCAGCCCCGGGACAGATTACAATGAGCAGTTCTTC
TRBJ2-3,TRBV10-3,TRBD2,NA,CAISSGRAFADTQYF,TGTGCCATCAGTAGCGGGAGGGCCTTCGCAGATACGCAGTATTTT
TRBJ1-6,TRBV2,TRBD1,NA,CASSANRGSSPLHF,TGTGCCAGCAGTGCGAACAGGGGCAGTTCACCCCTCCACTTT
TRBJ1-1,TRBV29-1,NA,once,CSVAEGYGTEAFF,TGCAGCGTTGCCGAGGGTTACGGTACTGAAGCTTTCTTT
TRBJ1-2,TRBV6-1,TRBD1,once,CASSPGTDSNYGYTF,TGTGCCAGCAGCCCGGGGACAGATTCTAACTATGGCTACACCTTC
TRBJ2-3,TRBV7-9,TRBD2,NA,CASSSTSGTDTQYF,TGTGCCAGCAGCTCGACTAGCGGCACAGATACGCAGTATTTT
TRBJ2-7,TRBV6-5,NA,NA,CASRQRRSSYEQYF,TGTGCCAGCAGGCAAAGGAGGAGCTCCTACGAGCAGTACTTC
TRBJ1-1,TRBV7-9,NA,NA,CASSFIGGRTEAFF,TGTGCCAGCAGCTTTATAGGGGGAAGGACTGAAGCTTTCTTT
TRBJ2-6,TRBV5-1,NA,NA,CASSLPGFSGANVLTF,TGCGCCAGCAGCTTGCCGGGGTTCTCTGGGGCCAACGTCCTGACTTTC
TRBJ2-5,TRBV5-6,TRBD2,NA,CASSLGAAGGGETQYF,TGTGCCAGCAGCCTGGGCGCTGCGGGAGGAGGAGAGACCCAGTACTTC
TRBJ1-3,TRBV19,NA,NA,CASSPGGHAGNTIYF,TGTGCCAGTAGTCCGGGTGGACATGCAGGAAACACCATATATTTT
TRBJ2-3,TRBV2,TRBD2,NA,CASSTSGRSTDTQYF,TGTGCCAGCAGTACTAGCGGGAGAAGCACAGATACGCAGTATTTT
TRBJ2-5,TRBV7-9,NA,NA,CASSRSLGGETQYF,TGTGCCAGCAGTCGATCGTTAGGGGGAGAGACCCAGTACTTC
TRBJ2-7,TRBV2,NA,NA,CASNTGFRGDEQYF,TGTGCCAGCAATACGGGTTTCAGGGGCGACGAGCAGTACTTC
TRBJ2-7,TRBV19,NA,NA,CASSNQRRNRDEQYF,TGTGCCAGTAGTAATCAACGGAGAAACCGGGACGAGCAGTACTTC
TRBJ1-2,TRBV7-9,TRBD1,NA,CASSLEGTDTFLYGYTF,TGTGCCAGCAGCTTAGAGGGGACAGACACCTTCCTCTATGGCTACACCTTC
TRBJ1-4,TRBV7-2,NA,NA,CASSLEGQEKLFF,TGTGCCAGCAGCTTAGAAGGACAGGAAAAACTGTTTTTT
TRBJ2-7,TRBV27,TRBD1,NA,CASSSPGQGAYEQYF,TGTGCCAGCAGTTCTCCAGGACAGGGTGCCTACGAGCAGTACTTC
TRBJ2-7,TRBV27,TRBD2,once,CASKGLAEAYEQYF,TGTGCCAGCAAGGGACTAGCGGAGGCCTACGAGCAGTACTTC
TRBJ1-2,TRBV7-2,NA,NA,CASSLGPGADGYTF,TGTGCCAGCAGCTTGGGGCCAGGGGCTGATGGCTACACCTTC